These T cell receptor beta chains were read from a single sample in a study of T cell repertoires in cytomegalovirus infection. MiXCR was run by TCRdb on the reads, yielding one entry per CDR3 protein. The data hold approximately 500,000 distinct CDR3 sequences, with about 15% observed a single time. Sequences were obtained from CD8+ T cells from PBMCs. The receptors shown here come from a human donor in good health (CMV status not recorded). Some clones in this sample may be carry-over from other donors' samples. CDR3s include the opening cysteine and the closing phenylalanine or tryptophan. The D gene is left open where the match is weak. Clone size is not always given. Where it is, it says once, few, many or a class for expanded clones.

D,size,J,length,V,CDR3,DNA
TRBD2,NA,TRBJ2-3,14,TRBV27,CASSSPGGKDTQYF,TGTGCCAGCAGTTCTCCGGGGGGGAAAGATACGCAGTATTTT
TRBD1,NA,TRBJ1-4,13,TRBV5-6,CASSAWDSEKLFF,TGTGCCAGCAGCGCTTGGGACAGCGAAAAACTGTTTTTT
TRBD2,many,TRBJ2-1,15,TRBV28,CASSSAPSGSNEQFF,TGTGCCAGCAGTTCTGCTCCTAGCGGGAGCAATGAGCAGTTCTTC
TRBD1,many,TRBJ2-3,14,TRBV6-1,CASSLWTGPDTQYF,TGTGCCAGCAGTCTCTGGACAGGACCAGATACGCAGTATTTT
NA,many,TRBJ2-7,14,TRBV19,CASSIGRRAYEQYF,TGTGCCAGTAGTATTGGGCGCCGGGCCTACGAGCAGTACTTC
TRBD2,many,TRBJ2-1,15,TRBV19,CASSPTSGGFNEQFF,TGTGCCAGTAGCCCCACTAGCGGGGGATTCAATGAGCAGTTCTTC
NA,few,TRBJ2-3,16,TRBV27,CASNLGTPYTPFTQYF,TGTGCCAGCAATCTCGGAACTCCTTACACTCCATTTACGCAGTATTTT
NA,many,TRBJ2-7,13,TRBV11-2,CASSLMGGYEQYF,TGTGCCAGCAGCTTAATGGGAGGCTACGAGCAGTACTTC
NA,once,TRBJ1-6,12,TRBV5-4,CASSLDKGRIHF,TGTGCCAGCAGCTTGGATAAGGGGAGAATCCACTTT
NA,many,TRBJ1-5,13,TRBV27,CASSFLSNQPQHF,TGTGCCAGCAGTTTCCTTAGCAATCAGCCCCAGCATTTT
TRBD1,many,TRBJ2-1,15,TRBV5-6,CASSPGTGSYNEQFF,TGTGCCAGCAGTCCCGGGACAGGGTCCTACAATGAGCAGTTCTTC
TRBD1,many,TRBJ2-5,16,TRBV7-2,CASSARVRQGSGTQYF,TGTGCCAGCAGCGCCAGGGTCAGACAGGGTTCGGGGACCCAGTACTTC
NA,many,TRBJ1-1,14,TRBV5-4,CASTVRGVGTEAFF,TGTGCCAGCACTGTGCGGGGGGTTGGCACTGAAGCTTTCTTT
TRBD2,many,TRBJ2-7,16,TRBV4-2,CASSQENSGGAHEQYF,TGTGCCAGCAGCCAAGAAAATAGCGGGGGGGCCCACGAGCAGTACTTC
TRBD1,few,TRBJ1-1,16,TRBV12-3/TRBV12-4,CASSYGQTGPRTEAFF,TGTGCCAGCAGTTACGGACAGACAGGGCCCAGAACTGAAGCTTTCTTT
NA,few,TRBJ2-2,15,TRBV5-1,CASSPTEPNTGELFF,TGCGCCAGCAGCCCGACAGAACCGAACACCGGGGAGCTGTTTTTT
NA,NA,TRBJ1-2,16,TRBV7-9,CASSPAVRRVNYGYTF,TGTGCAAGCAGCCCCGCTGTGAGACGGGTTAACTATGGCTACACCTTC
NA,NA,TRBJ1-2,13,TRBV27,CASSLARDYGYTF,TGTGCCAGCAGTCTAGCCCGGGACTATGGCTACACCTTC
TRBD1,NA,TRBJ2-7,15,TRBV9,CASSVAPGQGHEQYF,TGTGCCAGCAGCGTCGCCCCGGGACAGGGGCACGAGCAGTACTTC
TRBD1,NA,TRBJ1-2,19,TRBV25-1,CASSGTSWTGTDANYGYTF,TGTGCCAGCAGTGGTACTTCCTGGACAGGGACGGACGCTAACTATGGCTACACCTTC
TRBD2,NA,TRBJ2-7,16,TRBV19,CASSPSTTSSSYEQYF,TGTGCCAGTAGTCCTTCAACGACTAGCAGCTCCTACGAGCAGTACTTC
TRBD2,NA,TRBJ2-7,20,TRBV7-9,CASSLAALGGTSGRDPEQYF,TGTGCCAGCAGCTTAGCGGCCTTGGGCGGGACTAGCGGGAGAGACCCCGAGCAGTACTTC
NA,NA,TRBJ1-4,12,TRBV29-1,CSVEGPEVGLFF,TGCAGCGTTGAAGGCCCAGAAGTAGGACTGTTTTTT
NA,few,TRBJ2-2,18,TRBV4-2,CASSQALLRDTYTGELFF,TGTGCCAGCAGCCAAGCACTGCTCCGGGACACTTACACCGGGGAGCTGTTTTTT
NA,once,TRBJ1-5,15,TRBV27,CASSLDSGSNQPQLF,TGTGCCAGCAGTTTGGATTCAGGGTCCAATCAGCCCCAGCTTTTT
TRBD1,few,TRBJ2-7,15,TRBV9,CASTTGAESSYEQYF,TGTGCCAGCACCACAGGGGCAGAGAGCTCCTACGAGCAGTACTTC
NA,few,TRBJ2-1,16,TRBV6-2/TRBV6-3,CASSYSFGSRYNEQFF,TGTGCCAGCAGTTACTCTTTCGGGTCCCGATACAATGAGCAGTTCTTC
NA,NA,TRBJ1-2,12,TRBV29-1,CSAPDIHYGYTF,TGCAGCGCACCGGACATACACTATGGCTACACCTTC
NA,many,TRBJ2-1,13,TRBV7-6,CASAAGFNNEQFF,TGTGCCAGCGCTGCGGGGTTTAACAATGAGCAGTTCTTC
TRBD1,many,TRBJ1-5,14,TRBV19,CASSGTGRNQPQHF,TGTGCCAGTAGTGGGACAGGGAGGAATCAGCCCCAGCATTTT
NA,NA,TRBJ2-1,12,TRBV7-3,CASSSQTTEQFF,TGTGCCAGCAGCTCCCAAACGACTGAGCAGTTCTTC
NA,NA,TRBJ1-5,15,TRBV28,CASSLPWGAGQPQHF,TGTGCCAGCAGTCTTCCGTGGGGGGCGGGTCAGCCCCAGCATTTT
NA,many,TRBJ2-2,13,TRBV12-5,CASGLTNTGELFF,TGTGCTAGTGGTTTAACGAACACCGGGGAGCTGTTTTTT
TRBD2,many,TRBJ2-1,14,TRBV7-9,CASASGSSYNEQFF,TGTGCCAGCGCTAGCGGGAGCTCCTACAATGAGCAGTTCTTC
NA,many,TRBJ2-1,11,TRBV7-9,CASSRRDEQFF,TGTGCCAGCAGCCGAAGGGATGAGCAGTTCTTC
NA,few,TRBJ2-1,13,TRBV6-5,CASSYGTQREQFF,TGTGCCAGCAGTTACGGGACTCAAAGAGAGCAGTTCTTC
TRBD1,NA,TRBJ2-1,13,TRBV11-2,CASSYSTGDEQFF,TGTGCCAGCAGCTATTCGACAGGGGATGAGCAGTTCTTC
TRBD1,NA,TRBJ2-1,19,TRBV18,CASSQTPLVGDRGLHEQFF,TGTGCCAGCTCACAGACCCCCCTTGTGGGGGACAGGGGGCTTCATGAGCAGTTCTTC
TRBD1,NA,TRBJ2-7,17,TRBV13,CASSLGRGTGIRYEQYF,TGTGCCAGCAGCTTAGGCCGAGGGACAGGGATAAGATACGAGCAGTACTTC
TRBD1,many,TRBJ2-1,15,TRBV12-3/TRBV12-4,CASSSSGTGFGEQFF,TGTGCCAGCAGTTCAAGCGGGACAGGGTTTGGGGAGCAGTTCTTC
NA,NA,TRBJ2-1,15,TRBV20-1,CSATTTKSSYNEQFF,TGCAGTGCTACCACGACAAAAAGCTCCTACAATGAGCAGTTCTTC
NA,NA,TRBJ2-3,15,TRBV7-9,CASSLKGPSTDTQYF,TGTGCCAGCAGCTTAAAGGGTCCTAGCACAGATACGCAGTATTTT